This is a list of T cell receptor beta chains from one sample in a study of cytomegalovirus exposure and HLA in healthy donors. Sequenced by immunoSEQ multiplex PCR; TCRdb stores in-frame clones only, minus some. The sample has 60,000 to 70,000 clones, 65% to 80% seen once. Material: PBMCs. The receptors shown here come from a man aged 40-50 years in good health and CMV-seropositive. Each CDR3 is given without its conserved first and last residue.

V	J	CDR3
TRBV10-3	TRBJ2-3	ATRVHTTDTQY
TRBV6-4	TRBJ2-3	ASSLQAGEADTQY
TRBV2	TRBJ1-6	ASSEQGSYNSPLH
TRBV5-5	TRBJ2-1	ASSFRAGGPLF
TRBV5-1	.	ASTPSIGLAGEDYEQY
TRBV5-1	TRBJ2-5	ASSTGTGRETQY
TRBV2	TRBJ2-1	ASGAGGSYNEQF
TRBV19	TRBJ1-5	ASSGLNQPQH
TRBV6-1	.	ASSEDRVFYEQY
TRBV7-2	TRBJ1-4	ASSLEGAQRNEKLF
TRBV7-9	TRBJ2-7	ASSGIVSTTHAYEQY
TRBV6-1	TRBJ1-4	ASSGPGENEKLF
TRBV2	.	ASRQGQGYRYEQY
TRBV19	TRBJ1-6	ASSEGANFNSPLH
TRBV11-3	TRBJ2-3	ASSLGGGITDTQY
TRBV10-1	TRBJ1-1	ASSGPPLTYTEAF
TRBV19	TRBJ2-2	ASSTSRDREGTGELF
TRBV4-2	TRBJ2-3	ASSQGLLDTQY
TRBV4-2	TRBJ1-6	ASSQETLGGRYNSPLH
TRBV7-3	TRBJ2-1	ASSLSSGASYNEQF
TRBV6-6	TRBJ1-2	ASVEDNTGYT
TRBV7-9	TRBJ1-6	ASSPRQNNSPLH
TRBV19	TRBJ1-2	ASIRGDYGYT
TRBV4-3	TRBJ2-5	ASSRETGMGQETQY
TRBV7-2	TRBJ1-2	ASSYSRRAGNYGYT
TRBV23-1	TRBJ2-7	ASSIDRVSGEQY
TRBV6-4	TRBJ1-3	ASSGGRVPGNTIY
TRBV30	TRBJ2-2	ARGTGLSSGNTGELF
TRBV7-2	TRBJ2-5	ASSLVERESRETQY
TRBV9	TRBJ1-3	ASSSGTTGNTIY
TRBV6-6	TRBJ1-1	ASSYSYRDTEAF
TRBV19	TRBJ2-1	ASSVGQSSYNEQF
TRBV7-9	TRBJ2-7	ASSAGTDEQY
TRBV7-2	TRBJ2-7	ASSLNRGNYEQY
TRBV11-3	TRBJ2-3	ASSSTSGGSTDTQY
TRBV7-9	TRBJ1-4	ASSPTARGKLF
TRBV7-2	TRBJ2-5	ASAGARETQY
TRBV19	TRBJ1-6	ASSWASSYNSPLH
TRBV7-9	TRBJ1-3	ASSPTDSGNTIY
TRBV27	TRBJ2-6	ASTGTGSGGANVLT
TRBV2	TRBJ1-2	ASSERGYYT
TRBV6-1	TRBJ1-1	ASSDPRTGAEAF
TRBV4-2	TRBJ2-7	ASSRGSGSSYEQY